This T cell receptor beta chain was profiled in a study of shared clonotypes between healthy human individuals. Trimming cost V 6 bases and J 1 base, with 15 bases left between them. CDR3 size: 15 residues. Germline-derived CDR1 and CDR2 are MNHNS and SASEGT. The data were produced by immunoSEQ multiplex PCR, yet TCRdb's version contains in-frame clones alone and is incomplete. The sample records about 380,000 clones, 96% being singletons. This TCR derives from a man aged 25-45 years in good health. The V gene is TRBV6-1, the J gene TRBJ1-1; D remains unclear. Sequenced: memory CD8+ T cells sorted from blood. Subset described: CD45RO+ cells pooled with CCR7-negative TemRA cells. The CDR3 region has the DNA TGTGCCAGCAGAGGAAATAGCCGAGGGAACACTGAAGCTTTCTTT. This sequence encodes CASRGNSRGNTEAFF.